This TCR beta chain was sequenced for a study of T cell repertoires in cytomegalovirus infection. Across the study: Recently identified HLA-C-restricted CMV epitopes were among the peptides used. Signatures in public TCR beta sequences pointed to both CMV infection and matching HLA type. Study-level points and caveats: Clonotype analysis showed dominance of the ex vivo response by HLA-C-restricted CMV-specific TCR beta clonotypes.

TCRdb re-derived calls from the reads in MiXCR, one entry per CDR3 protein. The sample lists hundreds of thousands of distinct CDR3 sequences, 25% to 30% occurring once. The sample holds a few counts of this clonotype. Its antigen is unknown. V lost 0 bases and J 7 bases, leaving 9 bases between the germline ends. The CDR3 is 13 residues long. Germline CDR1 is MGHRA and CDR2 is YSYEKL. The TCR originated in a human donor in good health (CMV status not recorded). Some clones in this sample may be carry-over from other donors' samples. This specimen consisted of cultured PBMCs, obtained from culture after CMV antigen stimulation. The chain recombines TRBV4-1 with TRBJ1-2; the D is unclear. CDR3 bases: TGCGCCAGCAGCCAAGAGAGCTCGATTGGCTACACCTTC. It translates to CASSQESSIGYTF.